This T cell receptor (beta chain) was sequenced for a study of cytomegalovirus exposure and HLA in healthy donors. Whole-study results and caveats: The authors enumerated under 200 TCR beta chains as linked to cytomegalovirus. Three chains tied to CMV proved CMV antigen-specific in vitro.

Separate from the roughly 670-subject first cohort, the 120-subject validation cohort was the one that the donors belonged to. CDR1 is SQVTM and CDR2 is ANQGSEA in the germline V gene. Trimming pared 4 bases from V and 1 base from J, leaving 5 bases between. There are 11 residues in the CDR3. Points on this clone: Antigen: not known.

Profiling relied on immunoSEQ multiplex PCR, and the TCRdb table lists in-frame clones only, not all of them. The sample shows tens of thousands of clones, just over 90% of them seen only once. Sequenced: PBMCs. The V and J genes are TRBV29-1 and TRBJ2-7, with D possibly matching TRBD1 (5 bases). The TCR was taken from a woman younger than 35 in good health and CMV-seronegative. The CDR3 bases are TGCAGCGTTGCAGGGTCCTACGAGCAGTACTTC. Protein sequence: CSVAGSYEQYF.